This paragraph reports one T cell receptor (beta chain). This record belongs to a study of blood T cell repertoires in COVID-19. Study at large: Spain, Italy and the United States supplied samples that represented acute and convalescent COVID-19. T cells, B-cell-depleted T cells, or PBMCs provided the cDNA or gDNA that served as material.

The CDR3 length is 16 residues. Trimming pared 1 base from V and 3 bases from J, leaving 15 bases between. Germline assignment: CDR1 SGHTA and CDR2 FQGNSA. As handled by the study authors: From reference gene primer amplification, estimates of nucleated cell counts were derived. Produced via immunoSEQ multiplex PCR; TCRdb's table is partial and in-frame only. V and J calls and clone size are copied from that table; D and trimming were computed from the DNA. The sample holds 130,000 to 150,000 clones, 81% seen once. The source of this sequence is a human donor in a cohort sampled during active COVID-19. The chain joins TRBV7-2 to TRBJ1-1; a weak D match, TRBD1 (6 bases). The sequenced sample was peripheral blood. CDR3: CASSLGGGNRDTEAFF. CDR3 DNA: TGTGCCAGCAGCTTAGGGGGGGGCAATCGGGACACTGAAGCTTTCTTT. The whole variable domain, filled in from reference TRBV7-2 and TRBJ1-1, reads GAGVSQSPSNKVTEKGKDVELRCDPISGHTALYWYRQSLGQGLEFLIYFQGNSAPDKSGLPSDRFSAERTGGSVSTLTIQRTQQEDSAVYLCASSLGGGNRDTEAFFGQGTRLTVV.